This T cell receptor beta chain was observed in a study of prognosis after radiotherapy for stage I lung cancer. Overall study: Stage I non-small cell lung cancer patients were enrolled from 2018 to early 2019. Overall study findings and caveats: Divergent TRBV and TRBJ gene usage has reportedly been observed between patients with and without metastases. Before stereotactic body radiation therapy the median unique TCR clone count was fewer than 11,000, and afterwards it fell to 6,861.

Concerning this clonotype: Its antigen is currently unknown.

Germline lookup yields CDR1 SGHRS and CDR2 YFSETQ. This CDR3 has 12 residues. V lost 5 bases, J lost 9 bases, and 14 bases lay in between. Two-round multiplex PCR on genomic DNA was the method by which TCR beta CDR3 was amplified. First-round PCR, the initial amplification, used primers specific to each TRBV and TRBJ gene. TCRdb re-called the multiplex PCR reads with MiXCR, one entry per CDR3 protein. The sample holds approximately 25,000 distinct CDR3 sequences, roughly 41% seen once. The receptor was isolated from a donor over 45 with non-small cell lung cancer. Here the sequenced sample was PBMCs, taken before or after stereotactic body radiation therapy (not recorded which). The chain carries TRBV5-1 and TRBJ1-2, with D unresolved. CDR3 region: CASRGLTYCYTF. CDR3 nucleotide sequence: TGCGCCAGCAGGGGGTTAACATATTGCTACACCTTC. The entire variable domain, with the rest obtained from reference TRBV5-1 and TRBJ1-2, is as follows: KAGVTQTPRYLIKTRGQQVTLSCSPISGHRSVSWYQQTPGQGLQFLFEYFSETQRNKGNFPGRFSGRQFSNSRSEMNVSTLELGDSALYLCASRGLTYCYTFGSGTRLTVV.